This is a list of T cell receptor beta chains from one sample in a study of T cells in Graves' hyperthyroidism and ophthalmopathy. TCRdb independently ran MiXCR on the multiplex PCR reads; one entry per CDR3 protein. The data show 360,000 or so distinct CDR3 sequences, with approximately 14% seen just once and about 21% held by the top ten. The sample was blood. Every receptor here comes from a woman in her sixties with Graves' ophthalmopathy. Both conserved end residues are part of each CDR3. Each record gives: clone size, J gene, V gene, D gene, CDR3 DNA, CDR3 protein. A D gene is named only where the DNA matches it firmly. Clone size, where shown, is once, few, many, or a class for clones that have expanded.

clone_size: -; j_call: TRBJ2-5; v_call: TRBV6-2/TRBV6-3; d_call: TRBD2; cdr3_nt: TGTGCCAGCAGTTACGGGTTCGGGGGGAAAGAGGCCCAGTACTTC; cdr3_aa: CASSYGFGGKEAQYF
clone_size: -; j_call: TRBJ2-7; v_call: TRBV18; d_call: -; cdr3_nt: TGTGCCAGCTCGGGGGGGCGCTACGAGCAGTACTTC; cdr3_aa: CASSGGRYEQYF
clone_size: many; j_call: TRBJ2-5; v_call: TRBV27; d_call: -; cdr3_nt: TGTGCCAGCAGTTTATCGCAATTGCGGGAGACCCAGTACTTC; cdr3_aa: CASSLSQLRETQYF
clone_size: -; j_call: TRBJ2-1; v_call: TRBV6-1; d_call: -; cdr3_nt: TGTGCCAGCAGGCCCTTGTCCAGCGGAAGTTACAATGAGCAGTTCTTC; cdr3_aa: CASRPLSSGSYNEQFF
clone_size: -; j_call: TRBJ1-1; v_call: TRBV24-1; d_call: -; cdr3_nt: TGTGCCACCAGTGCGGGGGGCGGTCTCACTGAAGCTTTCTTT; cdr3_aa: CATSAGGGLTEAFF
clone_size: -; j_call: TRBJ2-5; v_call: TRBV29-1; d_call: -; cdr3_nt: TGCAGCGTTGAGCAGGGGAGTTTGGAGACCCAGTACTTC; cdr3_aa: CSVEQGSLETQYF
clone_size: many; j_call: TRBJ2-5; v_call: TRBV7-3; d_call: -; cdr3_nt: TGTGCCAGCCCAAACCCGGGACGGACCCAGTACTTC; cdr3_aa: CASPNPGRTQYF
clone_size: -; j_call: TRBJ2-2; v_call: TRBV2; d_call: -; cdr3_nt: TGTGCCAGCAAGGGCAGGGTTAGCACCGGGGAGCTGTTTTTT; cdr3_aa: CASKGRVSTGELFF
clone_size: few; j_call: TRBJ2-7; v_call: TRBV6-1; d_call: -; cdr3_nt: TGTGCCAGCAGTGAAATGAGGAACGAGCAGTACTTC; cdr3_aa: CASSEMRNEQYF
clone_size: few; j_call: TRBJ2-1; v_call: TRBV20-1; d_call: -; cdr3_nt: TGCAGTGCTAGTAGGGACCTGTCCTACAATGAGCAGTTCTTC; cdr3_aa: CSASRDLSYNEQFF
clone_size: many; j_call: TRBJ1-1; v_call: TRBV6-5; d_call: -; cdr3_nt: TGTGCCAGCAGTTACCCAGGACGGGGAAACACTGAAGCTTTCTTT; cdr3_aa: CASSYPGRGNTEAFF
clone_size: many; j_call: TRBJ2-5; v_call: TRBV7-2; d_call: TRBD2; cdr3_nt: TGTGCCAGCAGCTTAACTAGCGAGGAGACCCAGTACTTC; cdr3_aa: CASSLTSEETQYF
clone_size: many; j_call: TRBJ2-5; v_call: TRBV2; d_call: TRBD1; cdr3_nt: TGTGCCAGCAGTAAGGATCTCGGGACAGGGGGCCCCAAAGAGACCCAGTACTTC; cdr3_aa: CASSKDLGTGGPKETQYF
clone_size: few; j_call: TRBJ2-5; v_call: TRBV5-1; d_call: TRBD2; cdr3_nt: TGCGCCAGCAGCTCCGATGGACTAGCGGGAAGAGAGACCCAGTACTTC; cdr3_aa: CASSSDGLAGRETQYF
clone_size: many; j_call: TRBJ2-7; v_call: TRBV2; d_call: TRBD2; cdr3_nt: TGTGCCACCCAGCCTTCTAGCGGGTACTCCTACGAGCAGTACTTC; cdr3_aa: CATQPSSGYSYEQYF
clone_size: many; j_call: TRBJ1-5; v_call: TRBV3-1; d_call: -; cdr3_nt: TGTGCCAGCAGCCAAGAGGTGGGGCTGGGTCAGCCCCAGCATTTT; cdr3_aa: CASSQEVGLGQPQHF
clone_size: few; j_call: TRBJ2-7; v_call: TRBV5-4; d_call: TRBD2; cdr3_nt: TGTGCCAGCACCGCGGCGGGGGGCAACGAGCAGTACTTC; cdr3_aa: CASTAAGGNEQYF
clone_size: many; j_call: TRBJ1-2; v_call: TRBV20-1; d_call: -; cdr3_nt: TGCAGTGCCCAGCGGGGGTCGTATGGCTACACCTTC; cdr3_aa: CSAQRGSYGYTF
clone_size: few; j_call: TRBJ1-5; v_call: TRBV30; d_call: -; cdr3_nt: TGTGCCTGGAGTGTACTCGGGACTAATCAGCCCCAGCATTTT; cdr3_aa: CAWSVLGTNQPQHF
clone_size: -; j_call: TRBJ2-5; v_call: TRBV14; d_call: -; cdr3_nt: TGTGCCAGCGAAAGAAGGGTGGAGCTGGCGGAGACCCAGTACTTC; cdr3_aa: CASERRVELAETQYF
clone_size: many; j_call: TRBJ2-7; v_call: TRBV27; d_call: TRBD1; cdr3_nt: TGTGCCACCCGAGGACAGGGTTACCCCTACGAGCAGTACTTC; cdr3_aa: CATRGQGYPYEQYF
clone_size: few; j_call: TRBJ2-2; v_call: TRBV19; d_call: -; cdr3_nt: TGTGCCAGTAGTATTTTGTCCCGGAACACCGGGGAGCTGTTTTTT; cdr3_aa: CASSILSRNTGELFF
clone_size: many; j_call: TRBJ2-2; v_call: TRBV20-1; d_call: TRBD2; cdr3_nt: TGCAGTGCTAGAGATTGGGAGAGCGGGAGGGACACCGGGGAGCTGTTTTTT; cdr3_aa: CSARDWESGRDTGELFF
clone_size: many; j_call: TRBJ2-7; v_call: TRBV20-1; d_call: -; cdr3_nt: TGCAGTGCTAGAGCAAGCAGCCAGGGACACTACGAGCAGTACTTC; cdr3_aa: CSARASSQGHYEQYF
clone_size: few; j_call: TRBJ2-5; v_call: TRBV20-1; d_call: -; cdr3_nt: TGCAGTGCCCCGTGGAAGGGAAAGACCCAGTACTTC; cdr3_aa: CSAPWKGKTQYF
clone_size: -; j_call: TRBJ2-7; v_call: TRBV6-1; d_call: TRBD1; cdr3_nt: TGTGCCAGCAGTGAAGACGGGACAGGGGACACCTACGAGCAGTACTTC; cdr3_aa: CASSEDGTGDTYEQYF
clone_size: many; j_call: TRBJ2-5; v_call: TRBV12-3/TRBV12-4; d_call: TRBD1; cdr3_nt: TGTGCCAGCAGTTTGGGAACCGGGACAGCCAGCACCCAGTACTTC; cdr3_aa: CASSLGTGTASTQYF
clone_size: many; j_call: TRBJ2-7; v_call: TRBV12-3/TRBV12-4; d_call: TRBD2; cdr3_nt: TGTGCCAGCAGTTTAGGGGTAGCGGGAGGTTACGAGCAGTACTTC; cdr3_aa: CASSLGVAGGYEQYF
clone_size: many; j_call: TRBJ2-7; v_call: TRBV20-1; d_call: -; cdr3_nt: TGCAGTGCTAGGGCAGACGAATACGAGCAGTACTTC; cdr3_aa: CSARADEYEQYF
clone_size: many; j_call: TRBJ1-6; v_call: TRBV28; d_call: TRBD1; cdr3_nt: TGTGCCAGCAGTCGGGACAGGGCCTCACCCCTCCACTTT; cdr3_aa: CASSRDRASPLHF
clone_size: -; j_call: TRBJ2-1; v_call: TRBV7-3; d_call: TRBD2; cdr3_nt: TGTGCCAGCAGCTTGCGTTCTAGCGGGAGTAGAAATGAGCAGCTCTTC; cdr3_aa: CASSLRSSGSRNEQLF
clone_size: many; j_call: TRBJ2-5; v_call: TRBV2; d_call: TRBD1; cdr3_nt: TGTGCCAGCACCGTGCAGGGGGCGCCCAGAGAGACCCAGTACTTC; cdr3_aa: CASTVQGAPRETQYF
clone_size: -; j_call: TRBJ2-2; v_call: TRBV19; d_call: -; cdr3_nt: TGTGCCAGTAAGGCGGGCCCGGGAACCGGGGAGCTGTTTTTT; cdr3_aa: CASKAGPGTGELFF
clone_size: many; j_call: TRBJ1-4; v_call: TRBV28; d_call: TRBD1; cdr3_nt: TGTGCCAGCCGTGGAAGCGTTCAGGGGGGAGGAACTAATGAAAAACTGTTTTTT; cdr3_aa: CASRGSVQGGGTNEKLFF
clone_size: many; j_call: TRBJ2-7; v_call: TRBV28; d_call: TRBD1; cdr3_nt: TGTGCCAGCAGTTTTTGGACAGGGGCCTACGAGCAGTACTTC; cdr3_aa: CASSFWTGAYEQYF
clone_size: many; j_call: TRBJ2-3; v_call: TRBV20-1; d_call: TRBD2; cdr3_nt: TGCAGTGCTAGAGGGACTAGCGACACAGATACGCAGTATTTT; cdr3_aa: CSARGTSDTDTQYF
clone_size: -; j_call: TRBJ2-3; v_call: TRBV6-6; d_call: -; cdr3_nt: TGTGCCAGCAGTTACGAGGATACGCAGTATTTT; cdr3_aa: CASSYEDTQYF
clone_size: -; j_call: TRBJ2-3; v_call: TRBV6-6; d_call: -; cdr3_nt: TGTGCCAGCAGTTACGGGATTGAGACAGATACGCAGTATTTT; cdr3_aa: CASSYGIETDTQYF
clone_size: -; j_call: TRBJ2-5; v_call: TRBV11-3; d_call: TRBD1; cdr3_nt: TGTGCCAGCAGCTTAGGGGGACAGGGTGAAATTATGGAGACCCAGTACTTC; cdr3_aa: CASSLGGQGEIMETQYF
clone_size: -; j_call: TRBJ2-3; v_call: TRBV24-1; d_call: -; cdr3_nt: TGTGCCACCAGTGATTTAGATACGCAGTATTTT; cdr3_aa: CATSDLDTQYF
clone_size: many; j_call: TRBJ1-2; v_call: TRBV7-2; d_call: -; cdr3_nt: TGTGCCAGCAGCCCGGTAGCTAACTATGGCTACACCTTC; cdr3_aa: CASSPVANYGYTF
clone_size: many; j_call: TRBJ2-2; v_call: TRBV6-1; d_call: -; cdr3_nt: TGTGCCAGCAGTGAACCCACGAACACCGGGGAGCTGTTTTTT; cdr3_aa: CASSEPTNTGELFF
clone_size: -; j_call: TRBJ2-4; v_call: TRBV4-1; d_call: -; cdr3_nt: TGCGCCAGCAGCCAACAACCAGGGTTCCGGGGAAACATTCAGTACTTC; cdr3_aa: CASSQQPGFRGNIQYF
clone_size: few; j_call: TRBJ1-2; v_call: TRBV3-1; d_call: -; cdr3_nt: TGTGCCAGCAGCCAAGATGAGGGGTTTGGCTACACCTTC; cdr3_aa: CASSQDEGFGYTF
clone_size: many; j_call: TRBJ2-5; v_call: TRBV3-1; d_call: -; cdr3_nt: TGTGCCAGCAGCCAACGAAGACAGGAAGAGACCCAGTACTTC; cdr3_aa: CASSQRRQEETQYF